The sequence of this T cell receptor (beta chain) was determined in a study of spatial heterogeneity in lung cancer. On each TCR cDNA molecule, a unique molecular identifier was present. TCRdb fed the 5' RACE reads into MiXCR, producing one record per CDR3 protein. The sample comprises about 38,000 distinct CDR3 sequences, roughly 8% of which are singletons, and approximately 30% rests with the top ten. Documented time point: sample taken at primary tumor resection. The authors sequenced whole RNA from tumor, nontumor lung or frozen PBMC without sorting. This clonotype has ten or more counts. The TCR originated in a male donor with early-stage non-small cell lung cancer. This material consisted of PBMCs, taken at surgery.

CDR3 loop: CASSPSDTYNEQFF. As DNA, the CDR3 is TGTGCCAGCAGCCCCTCGGACACCTACAATGAGCAGTTCTTC. The chain has TRBV7-3 and TRBJ2-1; perhaps TRBD1 as D (5 bases). This CDR3 spans 14 amino acids. The germline V gene has CDR1 SGHTA and CDR2 FQGTGA. V lost 5 bases and J 2 bases, leaving 10 bases between the germline ends.